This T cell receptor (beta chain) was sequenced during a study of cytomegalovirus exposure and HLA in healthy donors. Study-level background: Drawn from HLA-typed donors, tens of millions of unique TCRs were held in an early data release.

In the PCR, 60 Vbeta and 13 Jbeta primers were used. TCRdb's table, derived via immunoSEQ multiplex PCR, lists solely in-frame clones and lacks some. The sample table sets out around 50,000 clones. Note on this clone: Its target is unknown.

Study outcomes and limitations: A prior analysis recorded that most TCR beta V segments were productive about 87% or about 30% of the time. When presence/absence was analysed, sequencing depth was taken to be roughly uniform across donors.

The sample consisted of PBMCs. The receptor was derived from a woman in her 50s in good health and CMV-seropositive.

The CDR3 is CSVGAGPYGYTF. The CDR3, as DNA: TGCAGCGTTGGGGCAGGTCCTTATGGCTACACCTTC. The J gene is TRBJ1-2, the V gene TRBV29-1, with no clear D. The CDR3 has 12 amino acids. With 4 bases removed from V and 5 bases from J, the gap between germline ends came to 11 bases. CDR1 is SQVTM and CDR2 is ANQGSEA in the germline V gene.